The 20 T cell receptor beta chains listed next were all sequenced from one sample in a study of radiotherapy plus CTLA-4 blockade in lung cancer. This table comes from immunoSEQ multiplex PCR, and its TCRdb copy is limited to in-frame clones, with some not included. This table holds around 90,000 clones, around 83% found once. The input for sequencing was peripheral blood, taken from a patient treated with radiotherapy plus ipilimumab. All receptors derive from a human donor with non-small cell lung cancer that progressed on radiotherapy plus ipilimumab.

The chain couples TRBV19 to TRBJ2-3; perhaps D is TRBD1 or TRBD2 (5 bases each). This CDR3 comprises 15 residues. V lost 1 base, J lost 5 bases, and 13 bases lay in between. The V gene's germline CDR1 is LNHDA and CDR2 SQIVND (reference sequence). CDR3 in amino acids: CASSIVTGLRDTQYF. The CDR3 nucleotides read TGTGCCAGTAGTATAGTGACGGGGCTTAGAGATACGCAGTATTTT.

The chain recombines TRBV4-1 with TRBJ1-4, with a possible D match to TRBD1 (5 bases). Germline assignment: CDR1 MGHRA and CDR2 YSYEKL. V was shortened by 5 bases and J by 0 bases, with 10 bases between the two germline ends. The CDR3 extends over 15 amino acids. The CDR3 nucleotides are TGCGCCAGCAGCTCCTGGGGGGCAACTAATGAAAAACTGTTTTTT. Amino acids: CASSSWGATNEKLFF.

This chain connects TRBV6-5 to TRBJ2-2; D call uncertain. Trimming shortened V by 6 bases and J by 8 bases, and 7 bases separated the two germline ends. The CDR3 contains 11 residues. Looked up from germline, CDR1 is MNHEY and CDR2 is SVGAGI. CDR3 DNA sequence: TGTGCCAGCAGCTCGTTGGGGGAGCTGTTTTTT. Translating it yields CASSSLGELFF.

The CDR3 here is CASSYNGGWGETQYF. In nucleotides, the CDR3 is TGTGCCAGCTCTTACAATGGGGGCTGGGGAGAGACCCAGTACTTC. The V call is TRBV27, the J call TRBJ2-5; D may be TRBD1 (6 bases). The CDR3 sequence is 15 residues long. V dropped 8 bases and J dropped 4 bases, with 20 bases sitting between them. Looked up from germline, CDR1 is MNHEY and CDR2 is SMNVEV (reference sequence).

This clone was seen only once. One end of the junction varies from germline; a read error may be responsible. CDR3 loop: CASSPPTGGRTIF. CDR3 coding DNA: TGTGCCAGCTCACCGCCGACAGGGGGCCGGACGATCTTC. This chain connects TRBV18 to TRBJ2-1; 10 bases line up with TRBD1. The CDR3 loop spans 13 amino acids. CDR1 and CDR2 (germline): KGHSH, LQKENI.

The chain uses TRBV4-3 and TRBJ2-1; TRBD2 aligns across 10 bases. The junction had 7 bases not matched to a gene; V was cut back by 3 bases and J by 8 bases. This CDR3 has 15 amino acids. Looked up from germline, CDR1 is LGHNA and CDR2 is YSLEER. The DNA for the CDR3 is TGCGCCAGCAGCCAGCAAAGCGGGGGGGCGGATGAGCAGTTCTTC. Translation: CASSQQSGGADEQFF.

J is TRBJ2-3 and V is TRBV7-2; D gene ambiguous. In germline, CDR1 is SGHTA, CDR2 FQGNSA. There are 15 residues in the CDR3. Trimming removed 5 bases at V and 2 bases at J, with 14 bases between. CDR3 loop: CASSPGPAVTDTQYF. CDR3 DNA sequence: TGTGCCAGCAGCCCCGGGCCGGCGGTCACAGATACGCAGTATTTT.

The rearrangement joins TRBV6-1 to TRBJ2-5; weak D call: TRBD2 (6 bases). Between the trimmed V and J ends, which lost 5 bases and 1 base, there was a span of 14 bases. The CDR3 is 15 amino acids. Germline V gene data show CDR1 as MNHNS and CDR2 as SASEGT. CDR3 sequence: CASSNRLEGQETQYF. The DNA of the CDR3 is TGTGCCAGCAGTAACCGACTAGAGGGCCAAGAGACCCAGTACTTC.

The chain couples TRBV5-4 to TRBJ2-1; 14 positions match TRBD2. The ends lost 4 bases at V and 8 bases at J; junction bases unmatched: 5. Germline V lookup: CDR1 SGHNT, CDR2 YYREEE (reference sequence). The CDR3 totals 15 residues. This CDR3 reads CASSKGTSGSDEQFF. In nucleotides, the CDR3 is TGTGCCAGCAGCAAGGGGACTAGCGGGAGCGATGAGCAGTTCTTC. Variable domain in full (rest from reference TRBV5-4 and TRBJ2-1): ETGVTQSPTHLIKTRGQQVTLRCSSQSGHNTVSWYQQALGQGPQFIFQYYREEENGRGNFPPRFSGLQFPNYSSELNVNALELDDSALYLCASSKGTSGSDEQFFGPGTRLTVL.

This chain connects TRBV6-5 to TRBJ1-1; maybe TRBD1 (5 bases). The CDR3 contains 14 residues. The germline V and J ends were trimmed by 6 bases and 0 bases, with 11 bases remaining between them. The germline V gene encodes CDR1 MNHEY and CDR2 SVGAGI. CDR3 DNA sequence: TGTGCCAGCAGAAGGGGACCCATGAACACTGAAGCTTTCTTT. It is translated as CASRRGPMNTEAFF.

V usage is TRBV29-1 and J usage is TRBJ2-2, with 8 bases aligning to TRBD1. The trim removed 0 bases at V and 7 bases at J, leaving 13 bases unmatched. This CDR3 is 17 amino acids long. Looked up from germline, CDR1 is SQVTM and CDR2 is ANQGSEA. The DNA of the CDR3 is TGCAGCGTTGAAGAAGTACACAATCCGGGACAGGTCGGGGAGCTGTTTTTT. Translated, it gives CSVEEVHNPGQVGELFF.

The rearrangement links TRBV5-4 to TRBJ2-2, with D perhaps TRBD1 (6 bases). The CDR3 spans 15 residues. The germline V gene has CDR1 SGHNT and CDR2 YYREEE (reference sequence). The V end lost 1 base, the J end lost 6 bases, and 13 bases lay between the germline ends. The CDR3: CASSLLQSGAGELFF. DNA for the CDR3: TGTGCCAGCAGCTTGCTCCAGTCAGGGGCCGGGGAGCTGTTTTTT.

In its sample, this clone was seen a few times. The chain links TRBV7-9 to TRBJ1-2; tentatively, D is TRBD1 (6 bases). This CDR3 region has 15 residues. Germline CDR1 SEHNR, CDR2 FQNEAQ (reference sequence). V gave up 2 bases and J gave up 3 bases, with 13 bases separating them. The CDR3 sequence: CASSLSGAEDYGYTF. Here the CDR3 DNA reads TGTGCCAGCAGCTTATCAGGGGCAGAGGACTATGGCTACACCTTC.

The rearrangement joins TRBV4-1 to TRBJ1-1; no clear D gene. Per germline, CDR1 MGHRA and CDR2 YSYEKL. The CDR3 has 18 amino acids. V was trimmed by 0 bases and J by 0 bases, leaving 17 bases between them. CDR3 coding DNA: TGCGCCAGCAGCCAAGATGGTGGGGAGGCGGGAATGAACACTGAAGCTTTCTTT. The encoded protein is CASSQDGGEAGMNTEAFF.

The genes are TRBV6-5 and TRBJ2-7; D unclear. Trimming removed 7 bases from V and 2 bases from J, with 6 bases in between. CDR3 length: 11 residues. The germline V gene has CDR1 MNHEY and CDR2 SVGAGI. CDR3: CASMAAYEQYF. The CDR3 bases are TGTGCCAGCATGGCGGCCTACGAGCAGTACTTC.

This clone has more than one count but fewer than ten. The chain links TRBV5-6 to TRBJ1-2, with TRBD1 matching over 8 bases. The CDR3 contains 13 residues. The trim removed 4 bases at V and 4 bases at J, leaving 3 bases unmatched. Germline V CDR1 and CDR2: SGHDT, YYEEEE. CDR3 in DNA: TGTGCCAGCAGCCCGGACAGGGTCTATGGCTACACCTTC. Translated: CASSPDRVYGYTF.

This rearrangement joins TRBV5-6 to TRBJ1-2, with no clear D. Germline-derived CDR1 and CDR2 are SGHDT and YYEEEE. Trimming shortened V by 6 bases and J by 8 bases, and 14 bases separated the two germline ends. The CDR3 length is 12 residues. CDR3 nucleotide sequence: TGTGCCAGCACCCTGGGAGGGTTCGGCTACACCTTC. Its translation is CASTLGGFGYTF.

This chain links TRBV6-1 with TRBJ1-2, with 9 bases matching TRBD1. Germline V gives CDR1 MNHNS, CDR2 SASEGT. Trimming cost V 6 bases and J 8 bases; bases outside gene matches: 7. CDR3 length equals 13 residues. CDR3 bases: TGTGCCAGCAGGGAGACAGGGGGTCGGGGCTACACCTTC. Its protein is CASRETGGRGYTF.

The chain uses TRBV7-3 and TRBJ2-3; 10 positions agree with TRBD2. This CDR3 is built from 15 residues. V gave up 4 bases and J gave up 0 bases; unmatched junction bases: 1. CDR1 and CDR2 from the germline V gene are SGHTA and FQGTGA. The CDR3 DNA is TGTGCCAGCAGCTCGGGACTAGCGAGCACAGATACGCAGTATTTT. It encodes CASSSGLASTDTQYF.

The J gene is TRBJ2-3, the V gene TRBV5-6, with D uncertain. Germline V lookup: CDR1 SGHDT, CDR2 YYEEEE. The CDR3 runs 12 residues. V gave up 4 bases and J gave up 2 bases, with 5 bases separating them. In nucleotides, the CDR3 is TGTGCCAGCAGCCCCGACACAGATACGCAGTATTTT. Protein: CASSPDTDTQYF.